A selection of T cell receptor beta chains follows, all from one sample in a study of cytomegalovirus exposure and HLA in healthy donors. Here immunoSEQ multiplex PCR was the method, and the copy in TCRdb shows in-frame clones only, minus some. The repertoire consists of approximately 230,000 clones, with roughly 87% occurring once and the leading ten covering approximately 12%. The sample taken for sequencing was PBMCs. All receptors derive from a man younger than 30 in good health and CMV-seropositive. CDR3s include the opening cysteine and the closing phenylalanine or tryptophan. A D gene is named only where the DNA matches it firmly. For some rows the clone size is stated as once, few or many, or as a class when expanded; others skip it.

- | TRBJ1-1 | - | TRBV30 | TGTGCCTGGAGTGTACAGCTGAACACTGAAGCTTTCTTT | CAWSVQLNTEAFF
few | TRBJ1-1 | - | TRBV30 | TGTGCCTGCCAGGGGACAACTGAAGCTTTCTTT | CACQGTTEAFF
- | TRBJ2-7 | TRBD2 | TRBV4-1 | TGCGCCAGCAGCCAAGATTGGGGACTAGCGGCCAACTCCCGGTACGAGCAGTACTTC | CASSQDWGLAANSRYEQYF
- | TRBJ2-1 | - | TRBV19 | TGTGCCAGTAGTACCGGTCTTCGAGGGGGGAATGAGCAGTTCTTC | CASSTGLRGGNEQFF
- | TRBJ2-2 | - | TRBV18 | TGTGCCAGCTCACCATTGGCAGGTGTCCGACACGGGGAGCTGTTTTTT | CASSPLAGVRHGELFF
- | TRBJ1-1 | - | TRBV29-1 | TGCAGCGTTGGTGAGAGCACTGAAGCTTTCTTT | CSVGESTEAFF
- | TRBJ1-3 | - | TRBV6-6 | TGTGCCAGCAGTTTTCACCCAAGTCGTGGAAACACCATATATTTT | CASSFHPSRGNTIYF
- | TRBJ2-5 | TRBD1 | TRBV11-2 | TGTGCCAGCAGGGGACAGGGAGAGACCCAGTACTTC | CASRGQGETQYF
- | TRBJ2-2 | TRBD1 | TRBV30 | TGTGCCTCCGGCCCAGGGGGCTACACCGGGGAGCTGTTTTTT | CASGPGGYTGELFF
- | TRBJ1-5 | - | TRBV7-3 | TGTGCCAGCAGCTTAGGTAACCCGGACAAAGATCAGCCCCAGCATTTT | CASSLGNPDKDQPQHF
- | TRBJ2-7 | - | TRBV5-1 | TGCGCCAGCAGCTTTTCCGGAGTTGGCTACGAGCAGTACTTC | CASSFSGVGYEQYF
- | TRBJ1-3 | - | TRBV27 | TGTGCCAGCAGTCCCTCCGTCGGGCTTGGAAACACCATATATTTT | CASSPSVGLGNTIYF
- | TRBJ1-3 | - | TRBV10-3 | TGTGCCATCATAGGCTCTGGAAACACCATATATTTT | CAIIGSGNTIYF
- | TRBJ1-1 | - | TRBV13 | TGTGCCAGCAGCCCCCGGAAAGTGAACACTGAAGCTTTCTTT | CASSPRKVNTEAFF
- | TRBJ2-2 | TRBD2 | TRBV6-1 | TGTGCCAGCAGTTTTAGCGGGGCGAACACCGGGGAGCTGTTTTTT | CASSFSGANTGELFF
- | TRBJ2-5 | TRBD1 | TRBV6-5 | TGTGCCAGCAGCTTAACAGGGGGTGAGACCCAGTACTTC | CASSLTGGETQYF
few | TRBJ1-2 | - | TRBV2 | TGTGCCAGCAGTGAGTTGGCAGTCGGAGGCTATGGCTACACCTTC | CASSELAVGGYGYTF
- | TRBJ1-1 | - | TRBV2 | TGTGCCAGCAGCGAACAGGGAAGTACTGAAGCTTTCTTT | CASSEQGSTEAFF
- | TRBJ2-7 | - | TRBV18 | TGTGCCAGCTCACTCTCGGGACTTTCTAGTGAGCAGTACTTC | CASSLSGLSSEQYF
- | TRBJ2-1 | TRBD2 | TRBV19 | TGTGCCAGTAGTATAGCTAGCGGGTTTTGGAATGAGCAGTTCTTC | CASSIASGFWNEQFF
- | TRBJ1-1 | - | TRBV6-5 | TGTGCCAGCACCACGGGGGGAGGCACTGAAGCTTTCTTT | CASTTGGGTEAFF
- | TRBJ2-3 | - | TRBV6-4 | TGTGCCAGCAGTGAGGGCAACGGCGGCACAGATACGCAGTATTTT | CASSEGNGGTDTQYF
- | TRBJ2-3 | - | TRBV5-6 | TGTGCCAGCAGCTTGTTTGAGCGGGGCACAGATACGCAGTATTTT | CASSLFERGTDTQYF
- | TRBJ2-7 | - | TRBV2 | TGTGCTGGGTCCGGGACTGCCCTTATACACGAGCAGTACTTC | CAGSGTALIHEQYF
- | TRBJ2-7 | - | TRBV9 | TGTGCCAGCAGCCGCGGGACAGAGCTAGCCCAGCAGTACTTC | CASSRGTELAQQYF
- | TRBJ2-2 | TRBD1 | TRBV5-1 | TGCGCCAGCAGCGGACAGGGGGCGGTCGGGGAGCTGTTTTTT | CASSGQGAVGELFF
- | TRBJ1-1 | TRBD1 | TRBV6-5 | TGTGCCAGCAGTAGCGGGACAGGGAGGACTGAAGCTTTCTTT | CASSSGTGRTEAFF
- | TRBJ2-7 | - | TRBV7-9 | TGTGCCAGCAGCTTAGTAGGCGGGACCTACGAGCAGTACTTC | CASSLVGGTYEQYF
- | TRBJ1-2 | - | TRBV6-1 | TGTGCCAGCACGGATTATGGCTACACCTTC | CASTDYGYTF
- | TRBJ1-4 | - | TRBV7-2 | TGTGCCAGCAGCTTAGTGGGCGGTAATGAAAAACTGTTTTTT | CASSLVGGNEKLFF
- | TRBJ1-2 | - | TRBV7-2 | TGTGCCAGCAGCCGCAATACCGGGACCTACTATGGCTACACCTTC | CASSRNTGTYYGYTF
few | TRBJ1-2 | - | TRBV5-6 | TGTGCCAGCAGCTTGGTTCGAGGGTCTGGCTACACCTTC | CASSLVRGSGYTF
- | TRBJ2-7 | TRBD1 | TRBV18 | TGTGCCAGCTCCTCGAACCAGGACAGGAATAATCCATACGAGCAGTACTTC | CASSSNQDRNNPYEQYF
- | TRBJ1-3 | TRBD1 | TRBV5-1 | TGCGCCAGCAGCAGCCTGGGGCAGGGGGGTTTCGTGACGGGAAACACCATATATTTT | CASSSLGQGGFVTGNTIYF
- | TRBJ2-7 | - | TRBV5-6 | TGTGCCAGCAGCTTTATGTCAGGGTCCTACGAGCAGTACTTC | CASSFMSGSYEQYF
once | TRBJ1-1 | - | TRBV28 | TGTGCCAGCAGGAGGAGGACGGAGCTCAGGAACACTGAAGCTTTCTTT | CASRRRTELRNTEAFF
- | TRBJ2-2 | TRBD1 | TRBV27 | TGTGCCAGCAGTATTAGGGGACAGGGGGCCGGGGAGCTGTTTTTT | CASSIRGQGAGELFF
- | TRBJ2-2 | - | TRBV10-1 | TGCGCCAGCAGTGAGCCAGGGTCTACCGGGGAGCTGTTTTTT | CASSEPGSTGELFF
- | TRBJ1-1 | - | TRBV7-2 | TGTGCCAGCAGCTTAAATAGGTGGGGTGAAGCTTTCTTT | CASSLNRWGEAFF
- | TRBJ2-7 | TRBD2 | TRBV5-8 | TGTGCCAGCAGCATTAGCGGGAGGGCCAGAGAGCAGTACTTC | CASSISGRAREQYF
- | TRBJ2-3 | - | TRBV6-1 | TGTGCCGGAGGGGGATTGGGCACAGATACGCAGTATTTT | CAGGGLGTDTQYF
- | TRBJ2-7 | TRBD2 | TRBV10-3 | TGTGCCATCAGCCCTGCTAGCGGGAGGCCGGACGAGCAGTACTTC | CAISPASGRPDEQYF
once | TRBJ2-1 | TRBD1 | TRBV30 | TGTGCCTGGAGTTCGCGGACAGGCTACAATGAGCAGTTCTTC | CAWSSRTGYNEQFF
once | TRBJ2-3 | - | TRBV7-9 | TGTGCCAGCAGCTTACCCAGGGGTCCAGATACGCAGTATTTT | CASSLPRGPDTQYF
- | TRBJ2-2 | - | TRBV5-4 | TGTGCCAGCAGCTCCGTACTTCTCGGGCCGAACACCGGGGAGCTGTTTTTT | CASSSVLLGPNTGELFF
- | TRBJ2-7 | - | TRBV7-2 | TGTGCCAGCACCCAAGGACGTTACTACGAGCAGTACTTC | CASTQGRYYEQYF
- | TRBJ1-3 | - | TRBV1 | TGCACCAGCATCTCAGACTCTGGAAACACCATATATTTT | CTSISDSGNTIYF
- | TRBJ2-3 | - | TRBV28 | TGTGCCTCGGGGGACACAGATACGCAGTATTTT | CASGDTDTQYF
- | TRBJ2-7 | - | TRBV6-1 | TGTGCCAGCAGTGAAGCTAAGCACGAGCAGTACTTC | CASSEAKHEQYF
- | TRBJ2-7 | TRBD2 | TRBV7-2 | TGTGCCAGCAGCCCCCGGGGGGGTAGGGGGTACGAGCAGTACTTC | CASSPRGGRGYEQYF
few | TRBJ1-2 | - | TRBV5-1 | TGCGCCAGCAGCTCGGGGGAGGCTGGCTACACCTTC | CASSSGEAGYTF
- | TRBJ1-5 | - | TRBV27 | TGTGCCAGCAGTTTATGGGGTAACAGACCAAGCCCCCAGCATTTT | CASSLWGNRPSPQHF
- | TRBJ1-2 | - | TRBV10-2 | TGCGCCAGCAGTGAGTCGTGGGGTACCCCATCCAGCTATGGCTACACCTTC | CASSESWGTPSSYGYTF
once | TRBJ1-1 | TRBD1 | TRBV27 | TGTGCCAGCAGTCCACGGACAGGGATTAACACTGAAGCTTTCTTT | CASSPRTGINTEAFF
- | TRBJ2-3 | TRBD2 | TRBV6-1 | TGTGCCAGCAGTGGGCTAGCGGGGGGGGATACGCAGTATTTT | CASSGLAGGDTQYF
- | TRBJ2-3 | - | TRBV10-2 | TGCGCCAGCAGTGAGGCAGATACGCAGTATTTT | CASSEADTQYF
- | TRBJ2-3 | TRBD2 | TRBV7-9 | TGTGCCAGCAGCCGAGCGGGGTCGGGCACAGATACGCAGTATTTT | CASSRAGSGTDTQYF